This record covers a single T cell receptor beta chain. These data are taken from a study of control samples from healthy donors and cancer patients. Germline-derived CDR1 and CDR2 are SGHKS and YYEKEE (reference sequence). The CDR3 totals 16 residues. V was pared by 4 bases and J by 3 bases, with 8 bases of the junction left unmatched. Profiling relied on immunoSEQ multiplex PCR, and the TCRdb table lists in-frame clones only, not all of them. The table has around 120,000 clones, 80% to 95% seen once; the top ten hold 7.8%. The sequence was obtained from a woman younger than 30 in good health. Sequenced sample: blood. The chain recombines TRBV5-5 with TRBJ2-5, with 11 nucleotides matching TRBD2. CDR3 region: CASSPAPGLAEETQYF. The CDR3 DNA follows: TGTGCCAGCAGCCCAGCCCCGGGACTAGCGGAAGAGACCCAGTACTTC.